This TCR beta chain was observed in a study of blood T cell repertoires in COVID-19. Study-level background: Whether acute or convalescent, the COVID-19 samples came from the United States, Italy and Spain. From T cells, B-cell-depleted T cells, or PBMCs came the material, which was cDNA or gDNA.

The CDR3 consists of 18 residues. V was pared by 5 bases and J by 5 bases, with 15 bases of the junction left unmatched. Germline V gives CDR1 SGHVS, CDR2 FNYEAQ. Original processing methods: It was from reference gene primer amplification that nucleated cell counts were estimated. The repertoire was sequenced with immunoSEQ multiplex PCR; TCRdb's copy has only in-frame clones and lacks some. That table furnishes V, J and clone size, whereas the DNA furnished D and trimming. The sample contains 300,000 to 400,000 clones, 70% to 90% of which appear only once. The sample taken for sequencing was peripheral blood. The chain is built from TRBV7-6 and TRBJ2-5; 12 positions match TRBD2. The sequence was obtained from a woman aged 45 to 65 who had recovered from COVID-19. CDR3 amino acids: CASSPPGLAGGIGETQYF. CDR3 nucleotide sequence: TGTGCCAGCAGCCCCCCGGGACTAGCGGGCGGGATTGGGGAGACCCAGTACTTC.